This is a list of T cell receptor beta chains from one sample in a study of technical replicates of blood from several donors. Sequencing used immunoSEQ multiplex PCR; TCRdb keeps in-frame clones, though not all of them. The sample has 65,000 to 85,000 clones; about 92% are singletons. What was sequenced was T cells isolated from PBMCs. These receptors came from a human donor in good health. CDR3s include the opening cysteine and the closing phenylalanine or tryptophan. The order of the fields is CDR3 length, V gene, CDR3 protein.

16,TRBV27,CASFGRAGPQDYGYTF
13,TRBV29-1,CSLGTGENTEAFF
13,TRBV6-5,CASSYGRENTIYF
17,TRBV9,CASRAGTSGSNTGELFF
14,TRBV28,CASSSTGASYGYTF
15,TRBV19,CASSTQGSFSGELFF
14,TRBV28,CASRVTRGANVLTF
16,TRBV28,CASSRPATGTTYEQYF
14,TRBV29-1,CSVARTGVVYEQYF
15,TRBV5-1,CASSQGLAEGETQYF
15,TRBV7-7,CASSLGLTGDETQYF
14,TRBV28,CASSFQGSNQPQHF
14,TRBV5-6,CASSLLQAPHEQYF
15,TRBV4-1,CASSQDSYTNYGYTF
14,TRBV28,CASSLLAGANEQFF
17,TRBV9,CASSHGTSGSLYNEQFF
12,TRBV11-2,CASSSDNRGQYF
13,TRBV19,CASSIARDYGYTF
14,TRBV9,CASSVALIQETQYF
11,TRBV29-1,CSVVVLYEQYF
12,TRBV2,CASSMSYYEQYF
15,TRBV18,CASSPPVAGGNEQFF
15,TRBV11-3,CASSRPSAHQETQYF
16,TRBV11-3,CASSLGGDYSSYEQYF
16,TRBV7-3,CASSLTKLAGGGEQFF
13,TRBV5-1,CASSFGGAGELFF
12,TRBV6-5,CASSSTGNEQYF
14,TRBV19,CATSDRGWEETQYF
15,TRBV13,CASSLGGGGGWGYTF
15,TRBV9,CASSLSGGLSHEQYF
14,TRBV11-3,CASSLRGRNEKLFF
16,TRBV7-6,CASSLRVASRDYEQYF
14,TRBV5-1,CASSPGTFFGEQYF
15,TRBV9,CASSVLSGLYNEQFF
14,TRBV30,CAWRWGRASYEQYF
14,TRBV19,CASSNGPVTYEQYF
15,TRBV6-5,CASSYSVGLAETQYF
17,TRBV7-8,CASSYLALAGFTDTQYF
14,TRBV27,CASSRDRGNQPQHF
14,TRBV28,CASSQGGELTEAFF
15,TRBV27,CASSLGRSVTYEQYF